These T cell receptor beta chains were read from a single sample in a study of cytomegalovirus exposure and HLA in healthy donors. The assay was immunoSEQ multiplex PCR, and TCRdb's table has in-frame clones only and misses some. The sample contains around 160,000 clones, around 81% of which appear only once. Input material: PBMCs. The receptors stem from a woman in her 40s in good health and CMV-seronegative. The CDR3 runs from the conserved cysteine through the conserved F or W. D genes are given only for firm matches. Some rows mark clone size as missing; the rest say once, few, many or name a class of expanded clone.

NA	TRBD2	TRBV30	TRBJ2-1	TGTGCCTGGAGTGCGACTAGCGGGAATGAGCAGTTCTTC	CAWSATSGNEQFF
few	TRBD1	TRBV29-1	TRBJ1-4	TGCAGCGTTGCCCTTGGGACAGCTAATGAAAAACTGTTTTTT	CSVALGTANEKLFF
once	NA	TRBV5-6	TRBJ1-1	TGTGCCAGCAGCTTGGAGGGGAGGGGGAACACTGAAGCTTTCTTT	CASSLEGRGNTEAFF
once	NA	TRBV30	TRBJ1-2	TGTGCGGAGGGACGGAATGGCTACACCTTC	CAEGRNGYTF
NA	TRBD1	TRBV6-1	TRBJ1-1	TGTGCCAGCAGTCTGGGACAGGGTCACACTGAAGCTTTCTTT	CASSLGQGHTEAFF
NA	NA	TRBV5-1	TRBJ1-2	TGCGCCAGCAGCTTGGGTGCTCAGTCCTATGGCTACACCTTC	CASSLGAQSYGYTF
NA	NA	TRBV10-3	TRBJ2-6	TGTGCCATCAGTGAGACTTCCCGGGAGCACTCTGGGGCCAACGTCCTGACTTTC	CAISETSREHSGANVLTF
few	TRBD1	TRBV27	TRBJ2-7	TGTGCCAGCCGCCAACAGGGGGCTAACGAGCAGTACTTC	CASRQQGANEQYF
NA	NA	TRBV10-3	TRBJ1-1	TGTGCCATCAGTGAGTCGGGCATGGCAGGGATGAACACTGAAGCTTTCTTT	CAISESGMAGMNTEAFF
NA	NA	TRBV14	TRBJ1-1	TGTGCCAGCAGCCACGGGACAAAGAACACTGAAGCTTTCTTT	CASSHGTKNTEAFF
NA	TRBD1	TRBV30	TRBJ2-1	TGTGCCTGGGGTACGGGACAGGGGGAGAATGAGCAGTTCTTC	CAWGTGQGENEQFF
NA	TRBD1	TRBV18	TRBJ1-3	TGTGCCAGCTCACCCCCGGGACAGAAGGTGACTGGAAACACCATATATTTT	CASSPPGQKVTGNTIYF
few	NA	TRBV2	TRBJ2-2	TGTGCCAGCAGTGAATTGGGGGCAGTCGGGGAGCTGTTTTTT	CASSELGAVGELFF
NA	NA	TRBV25-1	TRBJ1-4	TGTGCCAGCAGTGAATCACCAGCTAATGAAAAACTGTTTTTT	CASSESPANEKLFF
NA	NA	TRBV9	TRBJ1-2	TGTGCCAGCAGCGTATCCGTCGGAGAGACAGGCAGTGGCTACACCTTC	CASSVSVGETGSGYTF
NA	NA	TRBV19	TRBJ1-1	TGTGCCAGTAGTCTCGGGAACACTGAAGCTTTCTTT	CASSLGNTEAFF
NA	NA	TRBV10-3	TRBJ1-1	TGTGCCATCAGTGAGTCGGAGGCTAACACTGAAGCTTTCTTT	CAISESEANTEAFF
NA	NA	TRBV5-1	TRBJ2-2	TGCGCCAGCAGCTTGTCACCCGGGGCCGGGGAGCTGTTTTTT	CASSLSPGAGELFF
NA	TRBD2	TRBV29-1	TRBJ2-7	TGCAGCGTTGTGCTAGCGGCCCTGGGGAGATACGAGCAGTACTTC	CSVVLAALGRYEQYF
once	TRBD1	TRBV6-4	TRBJ1-6	TGTGCCAGCAGTGAAACGACAGGGTCAGGATCACCCCTCCACTTT	CASSETTGSGSPLHF
NA	NA	TRBV29-1	TRBJ1-4	TGCAGCGTTTCTTTTAATGAAAAACTGTTTTTT	CSVSFNEKLFF
NA	TRBD2	TRBV2	TRBJ2-3	TGTGCCAGCAGTGTGACTAGCTCCGCAGATACGCAGTATTTT	CASSVTSSADTQYF
NA	NA	TRBV7-7	TRBJ2-1	TGTGCTAGCAGCTTAGTCTGCGAGCGGCCCAGGAGCTCCTACAATGAGCAGTTCTTC	CASSLVCERPRSSYNEQFF
once	NA	TRBV5-4	TRBJ2-1	TGTGCCAGCAGCCCCTCGACAGGTACCCCAGTGGGCTACAATGAGCAGTTCTTC	CASSPSTGTPVGYNEQFF
NA	NA	TRBV14	TRBJ2-3	TGTGCCAGCAGCCAAGATCACGGTAGCTGGTGGGGAGCAGATACGCAGTATTTT	CASSQDHGSWWGADTQYF
NA	TRBD1	TRBV9	TRBJ1-5	TGTGCCAGCCTCCCCCCCGGGGACAGAGGACGCAATCAGCCCCAGCATTTT	CASLPPGDRGRNQPQHF
NA	TRBD1	TRBV28	TRBJ1-1	TGTGCCAGCAGTTTTTACAGGGGGCAAGCTACTGAAGCTTTCTTT	CASSFYRGQATEAFF
few	TRBD1	TRBV30	TRBJ1-2	TGTGCCTGGAGTTTGGTGACAGGGAATGGCTACACCTTC	CAWSLVTGNGYTF
NA	NA	TRBV1	TRBJ2-7	TGCACCAGCAGCCAGGACTCTCATCCTACCGGGACTAGCGGGAGCCCCTCCTACGAGCAGTACTTC	CTSSQDSHPTGTSGSPSYEQYF
NA	NA	TRBV28	TRBJ2-1	TGTGCCAGCACTTCTCCTTCCTACAATGAGCAGTTCTTC	CASTSPSYNEQFF
NA	NA	TRBV18	TRBJ1-3	TGTGCCAGCTCACCCGACTTGAAGGGGGGAAACACCATATATTTT	CASSPDLKGGNTIYF
NA	TRBD2	TRBV7-2	TRBJ2-1	TGTGCCAGCAGCTTAGTGAGCGGGACCCCCTACAATGAGCAGTTCTTC	CASSLVSGTPYNEQFF
NA	NA	TRBV7-8	TRBJ2-3	TGTGCCAGCAGCTTAGGTGGCGGGGTCACAGATACGCAGTATTTT	CASSLGGGVTDTQYF
few	TRBD2	TRBV5-6	TRBJ2-5	TGTGCCAGCAGCTTGGGACTAGCGGGAGGGCCAGGGTACCAAGAGACCCAGTACTTC	CASSLGLAGGPGYQETQYF
few	NA	TRBV5-6	TRBJ2-7	TGTGCCAGCAGCAAGAGCGGGTACGAGCAGTACTTC	CASSKSGYEQYF
NA	NA	TRBV6-1	TRBJ1-1	TGTGCCAGCAGTGAACTGCGTCTGAACACTGAAGCTTTCTTT	CASSELRLNTEAFF
NA	NA	TRBV30	TRBJ1-2	TGTGCCTGGAGGGAGGTTAGGGGCTACACCTTC	CAWREVRGYTF
NA	TRBD2	TRBV30	TRBJ2-7	TGTGCCTGGAGTACCTCCCTAGCGGTGCCCGCAAGGGAGCAGTACTTC	CAWSTSLAVPAREQYF
NA	TRBD1	TRBV19	TRBJ1-4	TGTGCCAGTGGGAACAGGGGCGCAACTAATGAAAAACTGTTTTTT	CASGNRGATNEKLFF
few	NA	TRBV28	TRBJ1-1	TGTGCCAGCAGTCCACCTGACAGGAACACTGAAGCTTTCTTT	CASSPPDRNTEAFF
NA	NA	TRBV9	TRBJ2-3	TGTGCCAGCAGCGCCCGACAGACAGATACGCAGTATTTT	CASSARQTDTQYF
NA	NA	TRBV2	TRBJ1-2	TGTGCCGTCACACCGGACAGTGTAGGCGGCTACACCTTC	CAVTPDSVGGYTF